One T cell receptor (beta chain) is described in this entry. In its sample, this clone was seen once. No antigen is known for it. Base qualities are missing; no much larger clone stands one base away. Compared with germline, V lacks 7 bases and J lacks 6 bases; bases without a gene match: 9. There are 14 amino acids in the CDR3, from cysteine to phenylalanine inclusive. The read is trimmed to its CDR3 DNA, 42 bases read in frame from base 1. Based on the germline V gene, the CDR1 and CDR2 sequences are SGHRS and YFSETQ. The library was obtained by the immunoSEQ multiplex PCR assay. TCRdb carries this immuneACCESS record with in-frame sequences only. Its versions omit some clonotypes, under half of them owing to an unresolved V gene in the studies checked, with the rest unexplained. The sample yields roughly 10,000 clones; 65% to 80% were counted once. The ten most abundant clones make up 13% of the sample.

This sample stems from a study of chemoradiotherapy in HPV16-positive cancers (dated by TCRdb to between 2021 and 2024). Context from the whole study: Using functional T-cell assays on cells from two HPV16-positive patients, the researchers defined candidate HPV-specific T-cell clones and common TCR motifs. The study asked whether T-cell immunity against the HPV oncoproteins E6 and E7 changes during chemoradiotherapy and whether it affects survival. TCR repertoires from more than 70 patients with HPV-related cancers were then used to track the candidate HPV-specific TCRs and motifs. What the research found in general, with its limitations: In HPV16-positive patients, expansion of HPV-responsive T cells during chemoradiotherapy was associated with improved recurrence-free survival. Expansion of candidate HPV-specific clones and E7-related TCR motifs was observed in the tumor microenvironment during treatment, whereas no such expansion was observed for non-HPV-specific T cells. Only a couple of HPV16-positive patients were used to derive the functional definition of HPV-specific T cells, and the survival association was reported for HPV16-positive patients.

Repertoires were sampled repeatedly over the course of chemoradiotherapy so that clonal expansion in the tumor microenvironment could be followed. The sequencing used tumor tissue, collected from a patient who underwent chemoradiotherapy. Here the chain combines TRBV5-1 and TRBJ2-3; 9 bases in the middle match TRBD2. The clonotype comes from a human donor with HPV-associated anogenital cancer. The CDR3 sequence is CASSYSGGHDTQYF. The DNA sequence follows: TGCGCCAGCTCCTATAGCGGGGGCCACGATACGCAGTATTTT.